The 26 T cell receptor beta chains presented below share a single source sample, sequenced in a study of blood T cell repertoires in COVID-19. Measured with immunoSEQ multiplex PCR; TCRdb has only the in-frame clones, and not every one. The sample holds about 210,000 clones; 75% to 85% are singletons and the top ten take around 8.8%. Sequenced material: PBMCs or T cells enriched from blood (not recorded which). The receptors originated from a man aged 35-49 years who had recovered from COVID-19.

This chain uses TRBV5-5 with TRBJ2-3; 8 nucleotides align to TRBD2. The CDR3 contains 15 residues. Germline CDR1 SGHKS, CDR2 YYEKEE (reference sequence). With 1 base clipped from V and 5 bases from J, the junction kept 6 bases outside the gene matches. CDR3 DNA sequence: TGTGCCAGCAGCTTGACAGCGGGAGTTAGAGATACGCAGTATTTT. This codes for CASSLTAGVRDTQYF.

The chain joins TRBV3-1 (or the pseudogene TRBV3-2) to TRBJ1-2, with 10 bases matching TRBD1. The CDR3 sequence is 15 residues long. Germline values: CDR1 LGHDT, CDR2 YNNKEL (reference sequence). V lost 3 bases to trimming and J lost 8 bases; unmatched junction nucleotides: 9. The CDR3 region has the DNA TGTGCCAGCAGCCAGGGACCGGGACAGGGGCAAGGCTACACCTTC. As protein: CASSQGPGQGQGYTF.

The chain employs TRBV3-1 (or the pseudogene TRBV3-2) and TRBJ1-6; 7 bases align to TRBD1. The CDR3 loop spans 16 amino acids. The germline CDR1 and CDR2 sequences are LGHDT and YNNKEL (reference sequence). Losses at the gene ends were 0 bases for V and 4 bases for J; bases not matched to a gene: 3. The CDR3 nucleotides read TGTGCCAGCAGCCAAGATAAGGACAGGTATAATTCACCCCTCCACTTT. Residues: CASSQDKDRYNSPLHF.

The rearrangement joins TRBV5-6 to TRBJ1-6; D gene ambiguous. V was cut by 0 bases and J by 5 bases, with 6 bases left in between. Germline assignment: CDR1 SGHDT and CDR2 YYEEEE. This CDR3 has 14 amino acids. CDR3 amino acids: CASSLAGNNSPLHF. Here the CDR3 DNA reads TGTGCCAGCAGCTTGGCAGGAAATAATTCACCCCTCCACTTT.

This chain joins TRBV19 and TRBJ1-2, with 7 bases identical to TRBD1. Germline values: CDR1 LNHDA, CDR2 SQIVND (reference sequence). CDR3 length: 15 amino acids. After removal of 7 bases from V and 0 bases from J, the junction contained 8 bases not matched to a gene. The CDR3 bases are TGTGCCAGTACCGACAGGGTGACTGCTAACTATGGCTACACCTTC. Its protein is CASTDRVTANYGYTF. The whole variable domain, remainder taken from reference TRBV19 and TRBJ1-2, is DGGITQSPKYLFRKEGQNVTLSCEQNLNHDAMYWYRQDPGQGLRLIYYSQIVNDFQKGDIAEGYSVSREKKESFPLTVTSAQKNPTAFYLCASTDRVTANYGYTFGSGTRLTVV.

This rearrangement joins TRBV2 to TRBJ2-2, with 9 bases identical to TRBD1. V lost 6 bases to trimming and J lost 5 bases; unmatched junction nucleotides: 4. Germline CDR1 and CDR2: SNHLY and FYNNEI. The CDR3 covers 14 residues. CDR3 residues: CASRPTGGTGELFF. The CDR3, as DNA: TGTGCCAGCAGACCGACAGGGGGAACCGGGGAGCTGTTTTTT.

V is TRBV28 and J is TRBJ1-1, with a tentative D call TRBD1 (5 bases). This CDR3 is built from 12 residues. Trimming took 6 bases from V and 3 from J, leaving 8 bases between them. Germline V gene sequence: CDR1 MDHEN, CDR2 SYDVKM. This chain's CDR3 is CASSLGDTEAFF. The CDR3 DNA is TGTGCCAGCAGCCTAGGGGACACTGAAGCTTTCTTT. The complete variable domain, with remaining parts taken from reference TRBV28 and TRBJ1-1, reads DVKVTQSSRYLVKRTGEKVFLECVQDMDHENMFWYRQDPGLGLRLIYFSYDVKMKEKGDIPEGYSVSREKKERFSLILESASTNQTSMYLCASSLGDTEAFFGQGTRLTVV.

This clone was seen only a few times. This chain uses TRBV28 with TRBJ1-6; D remains unclear. Deletions cut 7 bases from V and 10 bases from J, with 29 bases between. Germline V gene lookup returns CDR1 MDHEN and CDR2 SYDVKM. This CDR3 spans 18 amino acids. CDR3 in DNA: TGTGCCAGCATCCCTACGAGCAGGTCCCCCTCAGTTCGGTCACCCCTCCACTTT. Its translation: CASIPTSRSPSVRSPLHF.

This chain connects TRBV19 to TRBJ1-2, with D perhaps matching TRBD1 (5 bases). CDR1 and CDR2 from the germline V gene are LNHDA and SQIVND (reference sequence). This CDR3 is 14 amino acids long. V shed 1 base and J shed 4 bases, with 10 bases lying between them. The CDR3 sequence: CASSIGSGPYGYTF. The DNA for the CDR3 is TGTGCCAGTAGTATAGGCTCAGGGCCCTATGGCTACACCTTC.

CDR3: CASSRGHLDNYGYTF. CDR3 DNA sequence: TGTGCCAGCTCACGGGGTCACTTAGATAACTATGGCTACACCTTC. The chain has TRBV6-5 and TRBJ1-2; D gene unclear. The CDR3 is 15 residues long. The germline V gene encodes CDR1 MNHEY and CDR2 SVGAGI. The V gene lost 8 bases and the J gene lost 1 base, with 17 bases spanning the gap.

The genes are TRBV29-1 and TRBJ2-3; 9 bases fit TRBD2. CDR3 length: 17 amino acids. From germline, CDR1 is SQVTM and CDR2 ANQGSEA. Trimming took 2 bases from V and 3 from J; bases not matched to a gene: 12. Here the CDR3 DNA reads TGCAGCGTTGAACTAGCGGGGTCCGAGGTGAGGACAGATACGCAGTATTTT. Amino acid sequence: CSVELAGSEVRTDTQYF.

V and J are TRBV28 and TRBJ1-2; 11 bases match TRBD1. Germline loops: CDR1 MDHEN, CDR2 SYDVKM. V was clipped by 4 bases and J by 6 bases; unmatched bases: 7. This CDR3 comprises 15 residues. CDR3 nucleotide sequence: TGTGCCAGCAGTTCAACCCGGGGACAGGGGGATGGCTACACCTTC. Its translation: CASSSTRGQGDGYTF.

This clone was detected once. The chain recombines TRBV19 with TRBJ2-1; perhaps TRBD2 as D (6 bases). Germline assignment: CDR1 LNHDA and CDR2 SQIVND (reference sequence). Trimming pared 5 bases from V and 8 bases from J, leaving 16 bases between. The CDR3 totals 14 residues. The CDR3 sequence is CASSPGTSTHEQFF. The CDR3 DNA reads as TGTGCCAGTAGTCCCGGGACTTCAACCCATGAGCAGTTCTTC.

The chain employs TRBV10-3 and TRBJ2-5; 11 nucleotides agree with TRBD2. V shed 6 bases and J 4 bases; nucleotides not matched to a gene: 1. The CDR3 sequence is 13 residues long. Germline CDR1 is ENHRY and CDR2 is SYGVKD. The CDR3 reads CAISGTSGETQYF. CDR3 bases: TGTGCCATCAGCGGGACTAGCGGAGAGACCCAGTACTTC.

The V call is TRBV24-1, the J call TRBJ2-3, with D possibly TRBD2 on 6 matching bases. This CDR3 has 17 amino acids. Trimming stripped 2 bases from V and 2 bases from J, with 16 bases between. Germline V gives CDR1 KGHDR, CDR2 SFDVKD. The DNA for the CDR3 is TGTGCCACCAGTGATTCTCCCCGGGGAGGTCCCACAGATACGCAGTATTTT. Encoded protein: CATSDSPRGGPTDTQYF.

The rearrangement joins TRBV3-1 (or the pseudogene TRBV3-2) to TRBJ1-1; the match to TRBD1 covers 11 bases. Unmatched junction bases numbered 5, after V lost 1 base and J lost 4 bases. The CDR3 loop spans 16 amino acids. Per germline, CDR1 LGHDT and CDR2 YNNKEL (reference sequence). In DNA form, the CDR3 reads TGTGCCAGCAGCCAAGCGGACAGGGGGCGAGGCACTGAAGCTTTCTTT. Translation gives CASSQADRGRGTEAFF.

The chain is built from TRBV20-1 and TRBJ2-4, with D hard to call. CDR3 length equals 14 residues. The V gene lost 3 bases and the J gene lost 4 bases, with 13 bases spanning the gap. Germline-derived CDR1 and CDR2 are DFQATT and SNEGSKA (reference sequence). The CDR3 reads CSASSAQPKNIQYF. CDR3 nucleotide sequence: TGCAGTGCTAGTAGTGCACAGCCAAAAAACATTCAGTACTTC.

J is TRBJ2-3 and V is TRBV20-1; D uncertain. This CDR3 region has 13 residues. Per the germline V gene, CDR1 is DFQATT and CDR2 is SNEGSKA (reference sequence). V lost 3 bases and J 5 bases, leaving 12 bases between the germline ends. CDR3 residues: CSASRSKGDTQYF. CDR3 bases: TGCAGTGCTAGTCGTAGCAAAGGAGATACGCAGTATTTT.

The J gene is TRBJ2-5, the V gene TRBV4-2, with TRBD2 identical over 11 bases. Germline values: CDR1 LGHNA, CDR2 YNFKEQ. V was pared by 5 bases and J by 2 bases, with 16 bases of the junction left unmatched. The CDR3 totals 19 residues. The CDR3 sequence is CASSTQMSSGGSFQETQYF. In DNA form, the CDR3 reads TGTGCCAGCAGCACTCAAATGTCTAGCGGGGGGAGTTTTCAAGAGACCCAGTACTTC.

The chain carries TRBV11-2 and TRBJ1-3, with 9 nucleotides matching TRBD1. Germline V gene sequence: CDR1 SGHAT, CDR2 FQNNGV. The CDR3 consists of 16 residues. Unmatched junction bases numbered 9, after V lost 5 bases and J lost 4 bases. CDR3 region: CASSREQGARGNTIYF. DNA of the CDR3: TGTGCCAGCAGCCGCGAACAGGGGGCGCGAGGAAACACCATATATTTT. Combining the CDR3 with reference TRBV11-2 and TRBJ1-3 gives the whole variable domain EAGVAQSPRYKIIEKRQSVAFWCNPISGHATLYWYQQILGQGPKLLIQFQNNGVVDDSQLPKDRFSAERLKGVDSTLKIQPAKLEDSAVYLCASSREQGARGNTIYFGEGSWLTVV.

The chain joins TRBV3-1 (or the pseudogene TRBV3-2) to TRBJ1-2; 10 positions match TRBD1. Germline V gene lookup returns CDR1 LGHDT and CDR2 YNNKEL (reference sequence). The trim removed 4 bases at V and 3 bases at J, leaving 5 bases unmatched. CDR3 length: 15 residues. The CDR3 DNA reads as TGTGCCAGCAGCCTACCGGGACAGGGGTACTATGGCTACACCTTC. The encoded protein is CASSLPGQGYYGYTF.

This chain uses TRBV18 with TRBJ2-1; a possible D gene is TRBD2 (5 bases). Germline V gene lookup returns CDR1 KGHSH and CDR2 LQKENI. The CDR3 runs to 15 residues. V was shortened by 3 bases and J by 9 bases, with 18 bases between the two germline ends. The CDR3 sequence: CASSPGDAKTGEQFF. As DNA, the CDR3 is TGTGCCAGCTCACCCGGGGATGCAAAAACGGGTGAGCAGTTCTTC.

This clone is a singleton in its sample. The chain has TRBV5-1 and TRBJ1-1; no firm D call. Trimming stripped 0 bases from V and 0 bases from J, with 9 bases between. CDR1 is SGHRS and CDR2 is YFSETQ in the germline V gene. The CDR3 has 15 amino acids. The CDR3 here is CASSLDHSMNTEAFF. CDR3 coding DNA: TGCGCCAGCAGCTTGGATCACAGCATGAACACTGAAGCTTTCTTT.

This sequence joins TRBV19 and TRBJ1-5; TRBD1 is a possible D gene (6 bases). CDR3 length equals 13 residues. The germline V and J ends were trimmed by 9 bases and 5 bases, with 14 bases remaining between them. Germline CDR1 LNHDA, CDR2 SQIVND (reference sequence). CDR3 region: CASKGERDQPQHF. In DNA, the CDR3 is TGTGCCAGCAAGGGGGAGAGGGATCAGCCCCAGCATTTT.

The chain uses TRBV6-5 and TRBJ1-2; 9 positions match TRBD1. The CDR3 extends over 14 amino acids. Germline V gives CDR1 MNHEY, CDR2 SVGAGI. The junction had 6 bases not matched to a gene; V was cut back by 6 bases and J by 4 bases. This CDR3 reads CASSFGTGIYGYTF. The CDR3 DNA reads as TGTGCCAGCAGCTTTGGGACAGGGATCTATGGCTACACCTTC.

This chain joins TRBV19 and TRBJ1-1; 9 bases match TRBD1. CDR3 length equals 15 residues. V trimming: 6 bases; J trimming: 1 base; junction bases outside the gene matches: 6. From germline, CDR1 is LNHDA and CDR2 SQIVND (reference sequence). The CDR3 protein is CASSDGDRENTEAFF. The CDR3 DNA is TGTGCCAGTAGCGACGGGGACAGGGAGAACACTGAAGCTTTCTTT.